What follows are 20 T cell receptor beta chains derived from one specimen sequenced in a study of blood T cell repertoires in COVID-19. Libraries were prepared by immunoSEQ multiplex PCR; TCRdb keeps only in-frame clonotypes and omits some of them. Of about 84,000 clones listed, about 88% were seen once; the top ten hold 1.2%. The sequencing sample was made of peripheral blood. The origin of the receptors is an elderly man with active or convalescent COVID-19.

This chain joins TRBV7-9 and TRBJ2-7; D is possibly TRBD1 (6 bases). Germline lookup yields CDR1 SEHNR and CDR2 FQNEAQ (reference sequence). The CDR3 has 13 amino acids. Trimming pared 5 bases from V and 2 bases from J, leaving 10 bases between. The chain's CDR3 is CASSKQGAYEQYF. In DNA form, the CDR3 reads TGTGCCAGCAGCAAACAGGGAGCCTACGAGCAGTACTTC.

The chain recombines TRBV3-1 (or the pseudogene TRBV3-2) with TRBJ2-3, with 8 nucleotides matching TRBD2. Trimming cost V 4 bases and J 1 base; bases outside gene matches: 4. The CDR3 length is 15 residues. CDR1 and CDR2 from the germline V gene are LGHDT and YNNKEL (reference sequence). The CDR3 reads CASSPGTRGTDTQYF. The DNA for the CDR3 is TGTGCCAGCAGCCCCGGGACTAGGGGCACAGATACGCAGTATTTT.

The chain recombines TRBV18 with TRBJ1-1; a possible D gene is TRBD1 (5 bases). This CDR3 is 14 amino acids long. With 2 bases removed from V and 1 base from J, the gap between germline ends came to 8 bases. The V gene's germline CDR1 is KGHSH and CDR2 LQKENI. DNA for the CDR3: TGTGCCAGCTCACCAGGGACTTGGAACACTGAAGCTTTCTTT. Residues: CASSPGTWNTEAFF. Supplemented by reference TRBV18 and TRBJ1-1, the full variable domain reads NAGVMQNPRHLVRRRGQEARLRCSPMKGHSHVYWYRQLPEEGLKFMVYLQKENIIDESGMPKERFSAEFPKEGPSILRIQQVVRGDSAAYFCASSPGTWNTEAFFGQGTRLTVV.

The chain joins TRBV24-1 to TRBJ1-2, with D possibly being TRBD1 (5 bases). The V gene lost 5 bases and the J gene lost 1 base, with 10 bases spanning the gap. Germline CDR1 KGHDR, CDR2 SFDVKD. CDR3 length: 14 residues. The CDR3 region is CATSGSGNNYGYTF. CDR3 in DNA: TGTGCCACCAGTGGATCAGGGAATAACTATGGCTACACCTTC.

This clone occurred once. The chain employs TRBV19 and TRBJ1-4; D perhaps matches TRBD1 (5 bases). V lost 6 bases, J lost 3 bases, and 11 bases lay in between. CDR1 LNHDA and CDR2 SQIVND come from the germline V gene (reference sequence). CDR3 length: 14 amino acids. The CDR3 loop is CASRVGPANEKLFF. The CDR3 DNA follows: TGTGCCAGTAGGGTGGGGCCGGCTAATGAAAAACTGTTTTTT.

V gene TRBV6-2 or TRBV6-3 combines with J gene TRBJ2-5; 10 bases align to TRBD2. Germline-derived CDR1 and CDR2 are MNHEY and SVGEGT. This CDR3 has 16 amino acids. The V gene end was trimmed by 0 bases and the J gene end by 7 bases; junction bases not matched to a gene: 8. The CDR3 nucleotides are TGTGCCAGCAGTTACTCGAGGCCTAGCGGGAGTGCGACCCAGTACTTC. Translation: CASSYSRPSGSATQYF.

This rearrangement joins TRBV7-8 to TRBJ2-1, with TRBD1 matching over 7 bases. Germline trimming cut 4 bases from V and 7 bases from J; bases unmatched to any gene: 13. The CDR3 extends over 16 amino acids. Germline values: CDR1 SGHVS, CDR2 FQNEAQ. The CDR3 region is CASSSLIQGLGNEQFF. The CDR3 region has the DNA TGTGCCAGCAGCTCACTCATACAGGGGTTGGGTAATGAGCAGTTCTTC.

The CDR3 sequence: CASSFSSGGGTDTQYF. CDR3 in DNA: TGTGCCAGCAGCTTTAGTAGCGGGGGTGGGACAGATACGCAGTATTTT. The V and J genes are TRBV7-3 and TRBJ2-3; 9 nucleotides align to TRBD2. This CDR3 spans 16 amino acids. Germline CDR1 and CDR2: SGHTA and FQGTGA. J was trimmed by 3 bases and V by 3 bases; bases with no gene match: 7.

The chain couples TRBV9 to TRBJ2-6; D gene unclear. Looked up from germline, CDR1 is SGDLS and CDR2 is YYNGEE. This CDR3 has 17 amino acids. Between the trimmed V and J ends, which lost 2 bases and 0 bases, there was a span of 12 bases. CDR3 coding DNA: TGTGCCAGCAGCGTTGGTTTCGGGTACTCTGGGGCCAACGTCCTGACTTTC. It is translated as CASSVGFGYSGANVLTF.

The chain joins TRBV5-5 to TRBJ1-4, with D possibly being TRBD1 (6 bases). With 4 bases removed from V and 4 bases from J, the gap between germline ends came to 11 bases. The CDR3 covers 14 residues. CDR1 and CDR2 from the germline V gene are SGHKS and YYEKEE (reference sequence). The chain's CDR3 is CASSEDSFNEKLFF. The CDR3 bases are TGTGCCAGCAGCGAGGACAGCTTTAATGAAAAACTGTTTTTT.

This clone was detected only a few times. DNA for the CDR3: TGCGCCAGCAGCGAGGACCTCTGGGGGGGCACTGAAGCTTTCTTT. It encodes CASSEDLWGGTEAFF. The chain joins TRBV5-1 to TRBJ1-1; D might be TRBD1 (5 bases). The germline V and J ends were trimmed by 4 bases and 4 bases, with 17 bases remaining between them. Germline lookup yields CDR1 SGHRS and CDR2 YFSETQ. This CDR3 is 15 amino acids long.

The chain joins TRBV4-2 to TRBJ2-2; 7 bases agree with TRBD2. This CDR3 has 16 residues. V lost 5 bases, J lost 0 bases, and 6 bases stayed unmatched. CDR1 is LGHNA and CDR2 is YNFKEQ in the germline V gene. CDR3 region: CASSAPGLSNTGELFF. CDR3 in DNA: TGTGCCAGCAGCGCGCCGGGACTATCGAACACCGGGGAGCTGTTTTTT.

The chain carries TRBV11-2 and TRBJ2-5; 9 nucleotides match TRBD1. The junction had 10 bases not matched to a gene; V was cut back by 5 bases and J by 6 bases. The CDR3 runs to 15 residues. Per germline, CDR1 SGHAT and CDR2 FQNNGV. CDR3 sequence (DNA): TGTGCCAGCAGCCCCCGGGACAGGGTGTTGCAGACCCAGTACTTC. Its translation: CASSPRDRVLQTQYF.

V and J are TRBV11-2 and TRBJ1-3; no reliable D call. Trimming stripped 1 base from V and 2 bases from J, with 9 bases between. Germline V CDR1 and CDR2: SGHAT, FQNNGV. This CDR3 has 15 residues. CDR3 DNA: TGTGCCAGCAGCTTAGCCGGGGTAGCTGGAAACACCATATATTTT. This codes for CASSLAGVAGNTIYF. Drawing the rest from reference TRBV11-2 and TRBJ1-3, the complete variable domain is EAGVAQSPRYKIIEKRQSVAFWCNPISGHATLYWYQQILGQGPKLLIQFQNNGVVDDSQLPKDRFSAERLKGVDSTLKIQPAKLEDSAVYLCASSLAGVAGNTIYFGEGSWLTVV.

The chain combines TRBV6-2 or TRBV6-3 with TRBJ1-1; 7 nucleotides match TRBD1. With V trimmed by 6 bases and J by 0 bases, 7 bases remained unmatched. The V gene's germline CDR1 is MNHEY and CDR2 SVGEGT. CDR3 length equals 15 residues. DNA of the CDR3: TGTGCCAGCAGCCCGGGACAGACTATGAACACTGAAGCTTTCTTT. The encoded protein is CASSPGQTMNTEAFF.

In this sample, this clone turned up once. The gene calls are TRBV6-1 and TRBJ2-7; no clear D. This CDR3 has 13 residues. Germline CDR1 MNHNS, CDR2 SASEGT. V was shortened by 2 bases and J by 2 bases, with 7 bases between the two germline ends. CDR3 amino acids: CASSEYETYEQYF. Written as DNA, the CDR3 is TGTGCCAGCAGTGAATACGAGACCTACGAGCAGTACTTC.

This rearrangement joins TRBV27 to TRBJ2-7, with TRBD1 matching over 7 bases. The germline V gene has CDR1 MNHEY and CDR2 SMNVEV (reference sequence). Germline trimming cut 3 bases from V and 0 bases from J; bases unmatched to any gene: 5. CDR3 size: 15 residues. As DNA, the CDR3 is TGTGCCAGCAGTTTTCGGGGACAGACCTCCTACGAGCAGTACTTC. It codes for CASSFRGQTSYEQYF.

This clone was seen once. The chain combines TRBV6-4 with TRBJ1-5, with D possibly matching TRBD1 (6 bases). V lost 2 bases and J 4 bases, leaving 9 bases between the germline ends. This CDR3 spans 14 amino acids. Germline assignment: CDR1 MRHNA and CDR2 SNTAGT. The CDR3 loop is CASSDPGTNQPQHF. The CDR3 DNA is TGTGCCAGCAGTGACCCAGGGACAAATCAGCCCCAGCATTTT.

CDR3 nucleotide sequence: TGCGCCAGCTCGGGACAGGGCGCAACTAATGAAAAACTGTTTTTT. It translates to CASSGQGATNEKLFF. The genes are TRBV5-1 and TRBJ1-4, with 9 bases aligning to TRBD1. The V gene's germline CDR1 is SGHRS and CDR2 YFSETQ. The CDR3 has 15 residues. V trimming: 7 bases; J trimming: 0 bases; junction bases outside the gene matches: 4. Based on the CDR3 plus reference TRBV5-1 and TRBJ1-4, the full variable domain is KAGVTQTPRYLIKTRGQQVTLSCSPISGHRSVSWYQQTPGQGLQFLFEYFSETQRNKGNFPGRFSGRQFSNSRSEMNVSTLELGDSALYLCASSGQGATNEKLFFGSGTQLSVL.

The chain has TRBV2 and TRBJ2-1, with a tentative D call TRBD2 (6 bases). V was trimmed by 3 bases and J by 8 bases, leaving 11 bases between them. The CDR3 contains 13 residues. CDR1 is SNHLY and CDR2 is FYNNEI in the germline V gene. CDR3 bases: TGTGCCAGCAGTGACGGGAGCGGTGATGAGCAGTTCTTC. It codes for CASSDGSGDEQFF. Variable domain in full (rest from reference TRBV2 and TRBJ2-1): EPEVTQTPSHQVTQMGQEVILRCVPISNHLYFYWYRQILGQKVEFLVSFYNNEISEKSEIFDDQFSVERPDGSNFTLKIRSTKLEDSAMYFCASSDGSGDEQFFGPGTRLTVL.